The clone carrying this TCR beta chain has a handful of counts. TCRdb reanalysed the 5' RACE reads using MiXCR and keeps one entry per CDR3 protein. The sample includes about 360,000 distinct CDR3 sequences, approximately 13% of them seen just once. The sample originates from a study of T-cell memory formation after mild COVID-19. CDR1 is DFQATT, CDR2 SNEGSKA, per germline (reference sequence). V lost 6 bases and J lost 4; bases outside the gene matches: 8. The CDR3 is made up of 13 amino acids. The receptor was derived from a man aged 18 to 30 who had mild COVID-19 (a few samples of this study predate the infection). Cell type and time point are not known. Material: PBMCs or a T cell subset sorted from them (not recorded which). This chain links TRBV20-1 with TRBJ2-5; 7 bases are a match to TRBD2. In DNA, the CDR3 is TGCAGTGCCGGGACTACCATCCGAGAGACCCAGTACTTC. Its translation is CSAGTTIRETQYF.